The T cell receptor beta chain described here comes from a study of metastatic and nonmetastatic thyroid tumors. In the study overall: Across blood and tumor or nodule tissue, repertoires from malignant and benign thyroid patients were compared with one another.

MiXCR was used by TCRdb to re-call the PCR reads. Here the sample spans roughly 36,000 clones, more than 25% being singletons. Each patient came to thyroid surgery without any prior treatment (of any kind). As for this clone: The junction differs from germline at one of its ends, possibly a read error.

The sequencing sample was made of blood. The receptor's source is a female donor with papillary thyroid cancer or a benign thyroid nodule (not recorded which). Some clones in this sample may be carry-over from other donors' samples.

DNA for the CDR3: TGCGCCAGCAGCTTCGAAGGGAGCAAAGATACGCAGTATTTT. This codes for CASSFEGSKDTQYF. This chain links TRBV5-1 with TRBJ2-3, with a possible D match to TRBD2 (5 bases). Germline V gene data show CDR1 as SGHRS and CDR2 as YFSETQ. The CDR3 totals 14 residues.